The 27 T cell receptor beta chains in this list originate from one sample, sequenced in a study of shared clonotypes between healthy human individuals. Sequencing was performed with immunoSEQ multiplex PCR; in TCRdb, only in-frame clones are kept and a portion is missing. The sample has about 870,000 clones; 80% to 95% are singletons. CD8 cells classed as naive were CD45RO-negative and positively selected for CCR7, excluding terminally differentiated effector memory CD45RA+ cells. Specimen: naive CD8+ T cells sorted from blood. Receptors were obtained from a young man in good health.

This clone was observed once. The chain uses TRBV19 and TRBJ2-5, with 7 bases identical to TRBD1. The CDR3 extends over 15 amino acids. Looked up from germline, CDR1 is LNHDA and CDR2 is SQIVND (reference sequence). J was trimmed by 1 base and V by 5 bases; bases with no gene match: 7. The chain's CDR3 is CASSAANRGQETQYF. DNA of the CDR3: TGTGCCAGTAGTGCAGCAAACAGGGGCCAAGAGACCCAGTACTTC.

The V call is TRBV6-1, the J call TRBJ2-1; the D gene is possibly TRBD1 (6 bases). V was cut by 2 bases and J by 8 bases, with 13 bases left in between. Germline V CDR1 and CDR2: MNHNS, SASEGT. CDR3 length: 14 amino acids. CDR3 nucleotide sequence: TGTGCCAGCAGTGAATTACAGGGTCGAGATGAGCAGTTCTTC. This sequence encodes CASSELQGRDEQFF.

This clone was observed a single time. The chain recombines TRBV28 with TRBJ1-4, with D possibly TRBD1 on 5 matching bases. With 2 bases removed from V and 0 bases from J, the gap between germline ends came to 10 bases. Germline assignment: CDR1 MDHEN and CDR2 SYDVKM. The length of the CDR3 is 16 residues. The DNA of the CDR3 is TGTGCCAGCAGTTTAAAGTGGGGGGCAACTAATGAAAAACTGTTTTTT. This codes for CASSLKWGATNEKLFF.

The CDR3 DNA sequence: TGCGCCAGCAGCCCGTCTGATTTCCCAGATACGCAGTATTTT. Protein sequence: CASSPSDFPDTQYF. The gene calls are TRBV4-3 and TRBJ2-3; D ambiguous. Per the germline V gene, CDR1 is LGHNA and CDR2 is YSLEER. Trimming shortened V by 4 bases and J by 4 bases, and 12 bases separated the two germline ends. The CDR3 is 14 residues long.

Notes on this clone: The sample holds other DNA sequences that translate to the same CDR3. The chain is built from TRBV11-2 and TRBJ2-3, with D hard to call. This CDR3 is built from 12 residues. Trimming removed 4 bases at V and 3 bases at J, with 5 bases between. Germline CDR1 is SGHAT and CDR2 is FQNNGV. The CDR3 loop reads CASSSRTDTQYF. The CDR3 coding sequence is TGTGCCAGCAGCTCCCGGACAGATACGCAGTATTTT.

V and J are TRBV4-1 and TRBJ2-7, with 11 bases aligning to TRBD2. Germline CDR1 MGHRA, CDR2 YSYEKL. Trimming at V came to 5 bases and at J to 1 base, leaving 4 bases not matched to a gene. The CDR3 is 15 residues long. CDR3 nucleotides: TGCGCCAGCAGCATGACTAGCGGGACTTCCTACGAGCAGTACTTC. It is translated as CASSMTSGTSYEQYF.

This chain links TRBV29-1 with TRBJ2-3; D not resolved. CDR3 length: 15 residues. Germline V gene sequence: CDR1 SQVTM, CDR2 ANQGSEA. V lost 2 bases and J lost 4, with 16 bases in between. The CDR3 bases are TGCAGCGTTGAAAGACCCCATAGTGGGCCAGATACGCAGTATTTT. Translating it yields CSVERPHSGPDTQYF.

V is TRBV2 and J is TRBJ2-1, with 13 bases that match TRBD2. This CDR3 comprises 16 residues. Germline-derived CDR1 and CDR2 are SNHLY and FYNNEI. Unmatched junction bases numbered 4, after V lost 6 bases and J lost 2 bases. CDR3 sequence reads: CASRQTSGGAYNEQFF. CDR3 coding DNA: TGTGCCAGCAGACAAACTAGCGGGGGGGCCTACAATGAGCAGTTCTTC.

This chain uses TRBV7-9 with TRBJ2-7; no clear D. This CDR3 has 15 amino acids. Trimming shortened V by 5 bases and J by 1 base, and 15 bases separated the two germline ends. Per the germline V gene, CDR1 is SEHNR and CDR2 is FQNEAQ (reference sequence). CDR3 protein: CASSNSFLLSYEQYF. CDR3 coding DNA: TGTGCCAGCAGCAACAGCTTTCTTTTATCCTACGAGCAGTACTTC.

The CDR3 loop is CASSLAGGVDTQYF. The CDR3 DNA is TGTGCCAGCAGTCTAGCGGGAGGTGTAGATACGCAGTATTTT. The rearrangement joins TRBV27 to TRBJ2-3; 11 nucleotides match TRBD2. The CDR3 covers 14 residues. Losses at the gene ends were 5 bases for V and 5 bases for J; bases not matched to a gene: 3. CDR1 MNHEY and CDR2 SMNVEV come from the germline V gene (reference sequence).

This clone has more than one count but fewer than ten. The CDR3 here is CASSPGLAGGTEQYF. The CDR3 coding sequence is TGTGCCAGCAGCCCAGGACTAGCGGGAGGCACCGAGCAGTACTTC. The chain combines TRBV7-6 with TRBJ2-7; 14 bases agree with TRBD2. J was trimmed by 6 bases and V by 5 bases; bases with no gene match: 6. Germline CDR1 SGHVS, CDR2 FNYEAQ. This CDR3 contains 15 residues.

This clone came up once. The J gene is TRBJ1-4, the V gene TRBV2; D is unresolved. With 7 bases removed from V and 7 bases from J, the gap between germline ends came to 16 bases. This CDR3 has 14 residues. Germline V gene sequence: CDR1 SNHLY, CDR2 FYNNEI. CDR3 in amino acids: CASTDGVSAEKLFF. DNA for the CDR3: TGTGCCAGCACGGACGGGGTCTCAGCTGAAAAACTGTTTTTT.

The rearrangement links TRBV5-6 to TRBJ2-2; TRBD2 is a possible D gene (5 bases). CDR1 is SGHDT and CDR2 is YYEEEE in the germline V gene. This CDR3 has 16 amino acids. Between the trimmed V and J ends, which lost 4 bases and 0 bases, there was a span of 13 bases. CDR3 DNA sequence: TGTGCCAGCAGCCAATTCGACTACTCGAACACCGGGGAGCTGTTTTTT. It encodes CASSQFDYSNTGELFF.

Details on this clone: Other nucleotide sequences from this sample produce the same CDR3. Here the CDR3 DNA reads TGTGCCAGCAGCTTAGAATCCTCCTACAATGAGCAGTTCTTC. This translates into CASSLESSYNEQFF. V and J are TRBV11-2 and TRBJ2-1; D gene uncertain. There are 14 residues in the CDR3. Deletions cut 0 bases from V and 0 bases from J, with 3 bases between. Germline CDR1 and CDR2: SGHAT and FQNNGV.

The chain recombines TRBV5-1 with TRBJ2-7; 9 bases line up with TRBD1. Germline-derived CDR1 and CDR2 are SGHRS and YFSETQ. The CDR3 totals 13 residues. J was trimmed by 5 bases and V by 4 bases; bases with no gene match: 4. The CDR3 spells CASSLRTGDEQYF. The DNA of the CDR3 is TGCGCCAGCAGCCTCCGGACAGGGGACGAGCAGTACTTC. Using reference TRBV5-1 and TRBJ2-7 for the parts outside the CDR3, the full variable domain is KAGVTQTPRYLIKTRGQQVTLSCSPISGHRSVSWYQQTPGQGLQFLFEYFSETQRNKGNFPGRFSGRQFSNSRSEMNVSTLELGDSALYLCASSLRTGDEQYFGPGTRLTVT.

This sequence joins TRBV21-1 and TRBJ1-5; TRBD1, the D gene given by the table, was not confirmed from the DNA. TRBV21-1 represents a pseudogene. The CDR3 runs 14 residues. In DNA, the CDR3 is TGTGCCAGCAGCAATTCGGCAGGGGGCAAGCCCCAGCATTTT. Amino acid sequence: CASSNSAGGKPQHF.

The chain is built from TRBV4-1 and TRBJ2-5; 8 bases are shared with TRBD2. With V trimmed by 4 bases and J by 2 bases, 12 bases remained unmatched. Germline CDR1 MGHRA, CDR2 YSYEKL. This CDR3 spans 17 amino acids. The CDR3 DNA reads as TGCGCCAGCAGCCCCCGACTAGCGTCGTACCTTCAAGAGACCCAGTACTTC. This gives the protein CASSPRLASYLQETQYF.

This clone has only one observation. In the same sample, other DNA sequences code for this CDR3. The chain links TRBV5-4 to TRBJ1-1; D gene ambiguous. This CDR3 region has 13 residues. The V gene's germline CDR1 is SGHNT and CDR2 YYREEE (reference sequence). V gave up 5 bases and J gave up 3 bases, with 11 bases separating them. The CDR3 spells CASSLERDTEAFF. The CDR3 DNA reads as TGTGCCAGCAGTCTGGAACGGGACACTGAAGCTTTCTTT.

The gene calls are TRBV27 and TRBJ2-7, with D uncertain. This CDR3 comprises 13 residues. V shed 8 bases and J shed 2 bases, with 13 bases lying between them. From germline, CDR1 is MNHEY and CDR2 SMNVEV (reference sequence). This CDR3 reads CASALTRTYEQYF. DNA for the CDR3: TGTGCCAGCGCCCTAACAAGGACCTACGAGCAGTACTTC.

The chain joins TRBV7-9 to TRBJ2-3; D gene ambiguous. The germline V gene encodes CDR1 SEHNR and CDR2 FQNEAQ (reference sequence). The V gene lost 2 bases and the J gene lost 4 bases, with 7 bases spanning the gap. The CDR3 runs 13 residues. CDR3 sequence (DNA): TGTGCCAGCAGCTTATCCTACTCAGATACGCAGTATTTT. Its translation is CASSLSYSDTQYF.

Worth noting for this clone: Other DNA sequences of this sample code for an identical CDR3. V usage is TRBV27 and J usage is TRBJ2-5; no clear D gene. V was shortened by 1 base and J by 1 base, with 7 bases between the two germline ends. Germline CDR1 MNHEY, CDR2 SMNVEV (reference sequence). This CDR3 spans 14 amino acids. The CDR3 DNA is TGTGCCAGCAGTTTATTAGGGCCCCAAGAGACCCAGTACTTC. This encodes CASSLLGPQETQYF.

The V gene is TRBV29-1, the J gene TRBJ2-5; D is possibly TRBD1 (6 bases). CDR1 and CDR2 from the germline V gene are SQVTM and ANQGSEA. Trimming cost V 3 bases and J 5 bases, with 25 bases left between them. The CDR3 length is 17 residues. As DNA, the CDR3 is TGCAGCGTTGATTCTTTAGTTGGGACACCCTTGGAGGAGACCCAGTACTTC. Translated: CSVDSLVGTPLEETQYF. Based on the CDR3 plus reference TRBV29-1 and TRBJ2-5, the full variable domain is SAVISQKPSRDICQRGTSLTIQCQVDSQVTMMFWYRQQPGQSLTLIATANQGSEATYESGFVIDKFPISRPNLTFSTLTVSNMSPEDSSIYLCSVDSLVGTPLEETQYFGPGTRLLVL.

This clone came up a few times. The CDR3 sequence: CASSTLSYGYTF. CDR3 DNA: TGTGCCAGCAGTACACTAAGCTATGGCTACACCTTC. The chain combines TRBV6-6 with TRBJ1-2; no definite D call. The germline gives CDR1 MNHNY, CDR2 SVGAGI (reference sequence). Trimming took off 5 bases at V and 4 bases at J, with 8 bases between the two ends. This CDR3 spans 12 amino acids.

The chain has TRBV25-1 and TRBJ1-2; D unresolved. CDR3 length: 17 amino acids. Trimming removed 2 bases at V and 4 bases at J, with 20 bases between. Germline V gene sequence: CDR1 MGHDK, CDR2 SYGVNS. The CDR3 loop reads CASSEGFWKGRSYGYTF. The CDR3 nucleotides read TGTGCCAGCAGTGAAGGGTTTTGGAAGGGCAGGAGCTATGGCTACACCTTC.

The chain joins TRBV27 to TRBJ2-1; 8 bases fit TRBD2. With V trimmed by 5 bases and J by 2 bases, 8 bases remained unmatched. Germline CDR1 and CDR2: MNHEY and SMNVEV (reference sequence). The CDR3 has 16 residues. The chain's CDR3 is CASSPTRAGAYNEQFF. DNA for the CDR3: TGTGCCAGCAGTCCTACCCGAGCGGGAGCCTACAATGAGCAGTTCTTC.

The genes are TRBV7-2 and TRBJ1-1; possibly TRBD1 for D (6 bases). Between the trimmed V and J ends, which lost 2 bases and 1 base, there was a span of 14 bases. This CDR3 has 16 amino acids. Germline V gene lookup returns CDR1 SGHTA and CDR2 FQGNSA. The CDR3 loop is CASSLITGWANTEAFF. CDR3 bases: TGTGCCAGCAGCTTAATAACAGGGTGGGCGAACACTGAAGCTTTCTTT.

J is TRBJ2-4 and V is TRBV7-9, with TRBD2 matching over 9 bases. V lost 7 bases and J lost 13; bases outside the gene matches: 11. The CDR3 totals 13 residues. The germline V gene encodes CDR1 SEHNR and CDR2 FQNEAQ (reference sequence). The CDR3 DNA reads TGTGCCAGCACTAGCGGGATCGGGGCCTACCAGTACTTC. This encodes CASTSGIGAYQYF.